This is a list of T cell receptor beta chains from one sample in a study of early T cells in non-severe SARS-CoV-2 infection. TCRdb fed the 5' RACE reads into MiXCR, producing one record per CDR3 protein. The sample consists of roughly 20,000 distinct CDR3 sequences, approximately 4.8% of them appearing once. Material for sequencing was whole blood. Every receptor here comes from an adult who was a healthcare worker with PCR-confirmed SARS-CoV-2 infection or an uninfected control (not recorded which). Each CDR3 is given with its conserved first and last residue. D genes are given only for firm matches. The size entry is marked missing in some rows and otherwise reads once, few, many or a size class.

v_gene: TRBV12-3/TRBV12-4; d_gene: TRBD1; abundance: many; j_gene: TRBJ1-2; CDR3nt: TGTGCCAGCAGTGCCCAGGGGGACTATGGCTACACCTTC; CDR3aa: CASSAQGDYGYTF
v_gene: TRBV29-1; d_gene: TRBD2; abundance: medium-sized; j_gene: TRBJ2-3; CDR3nt: TGCAGCGTTGAAGGTGGGCTAGCGGGAGAAGGTACGCAGTATTTT; CDR3aa: CSVEGGLAGEGTQYF
v_gene: TRBV9; d_gene: NA; abundance: many; j_gene: TRBJ2-3; CDR3nt: TGTGCCAGCAGCGAAACACGCACAGATACGCAGTATTTT; CDR3aa: CASSETRTDTQYF
v_gene: TRBV10-3; d_gene: TRBD2; abundance: many; j_gene: TRBJ2-1; CDR3nt: TGTGCCACCTTAAGCGGGAGTCTCTACAATGAGCAGTTCTTC; CDR3aa: CATLSGSLYNEQFF
v_gene: TRBV18; d_gene: NA; abundance: NA; j_gene: TRBJ2-6; CDR3nt: TGTGCCAGCTCCAGTAGCGGACCCCTCTCTAGGGCCAACGTCCTGACTTTC; CDR3aa: CASSSSGPLSRANVLTF
v_gene: TRBV12-3/TRBV12-4; d_gene: NA; abundance: NA; j_gene: TRBJ2-3; CDR3nt: TGTGCCAGCAGCCCCCTTATTGGCACAGATACGCAGTATTTT; CDR3aa: CASSPLIGTDTQYF
v_gene: TRBV4-1; d_gene: NA; abundance: many; j_gene: TRBJ1-2; CDR3nt: TGCGCCAGCAGCCAAGGTTTCTTCCCGGACAACTACACCTTC; CDR3aa: CASSQGFFPDNYTF
v_gene: TRBV7-9; d_gene: NA; abundance: NA; j_gene: TRBJ1-1; CDR3nt: TGTGCCAGCAGCTTAGGTCCAGGGACTAACACTGAAGCTTTCTTT; CDR3aa: CASSLGPGTNTEAFF
v_gene: TRBV20-1; d_gene: NA; abundance: many; j_gene: TRBJ2-5; CDR3nt: TGCAGTGCATTGGTAGAGACCCAGTACTTC; CDR3aa: CSALVETQYF
v_gene: TRBV6-1; d_gene: NA; abundance: many; j_gene: TRBJ2-1; CDR3nt: TGTGCCAGCAGTGAAGCGACGGCGCTCGGGTTCTTC; CDR3aa: CASSEATALGFF
v_gene: TRBV11-2; d_gene: NA; abundance: many; j_gene: TRBJ2-5; CDR3nt: TGTGCCAGCAGCTCTATCCCCCCGGGCCAGGGAGGGACCCAGTACTTC; CDR3aa: CASSSIPPGQGGTQYF
v_gene: TRBV2; d_gene: NA; abundance: NA; j_gene: TRBJ2-1; CDR3nt: TGTGCCAGCCCAAGGCCGGGGGATGAGCAGTTCTTC; CDR3aa: CASPRPGDEQFF
v_gene: TRBV5-1; d_gene: NA; abundance: many; j_gene: TRBJ2-1; CDR3nt: TGCGCCAGCAGCTTGATTGTGGACAATGAGCAGTTCTTC; CDR3aa: CASSLIVDNEQFF
v_gene: TRBV30; d_gene: TRBD1; abundance: many; j_gene: TRBJ2-2; CDR3nt: TGTGCCTGGAGTATGGGGACAGGGGGGTTCACCGGGGAGCTGTTTTTT; CDR3aa: CAWSMGTGGFTGELFF
v_gene: TRBV6-5; d_gene: TRBD1; abundance: medium-sized; j_gene: TRBJ2-4; CDR3nt: TGTGCCAGCAGCCAGACAGGGATCATTCAGTACTTC; CDR3aa: CASSQTGIIQYF
v_gene: TRBV6-1; d_gene: TRBD2; abundance: medium-sized; j_gene: TRBJ2-2; CDR3nt: TGTGCCAGCACCCCCCCGGGACTAGCGTTTCTCTACAGGGACACCGGGGAGCTGTTTTTT; CDR3aa: CASTPPGLAFLYRDTGELFF
v_gene: TRBV12-3/TRBV12-4; d_gene: NA; abundance: medium-sized; j_gene: TRBJ1-4; CDR3nt: TGTGCCAGCAGTTTAGCATCATGGAAACTGTTTTTT; CDR3aa: CASSLASWKLFF
v_gene: TRBV11-3; d_gene: TRBD1; abundance: many; j_gene: TRBJ2-1; CDR3nt: TGTGCCAGCAGTAAGGGGGCTTGGCAGTTCTTC; CDR3aa: CASSKGAWQFF
v_gene: TRBV27; d_gene: NA; abundance: many; j_gene: TRBJ2-1; CDR3nt: TGTGCCAGCAGTTTTGGGGCGGGACCCTACTACAATGAGCAGTTCTTC; CDR3aa: CASSFGAGPYYNEQFF
v_gene: TRBV20-1; d_gene: TRBD2; abundance: medium-sized; j_gene: TRBJ2-1; CDR3nt: TGCAGTGCCGAGCGGGCGGGAGACCCTGACAATGAGCAGTTCTTC; CDR3aa: CSAERAGDPDNEQFF
v_gene: TRBV7-9; d_gene: TRBD2; abundance: many; j_gene: TRBJ2-3; CDR3nt: TGTGCCAGCAGCTTACAAGGCGGGAGCGGTCGAGGAGATACGCAGTATTTT; CDR3aa: CASSLQGGSGRGDTQYF
v_gene: TRBV7-9; d_gene: TRBD1; abundance: many; j_gene: TRBJ1-2; CDR3nt: TGTGCCAGCAGCTTAGTGGGGACAGTAAATAACTATGGCTACACCTTC; CDR3aa: CASSLVGTVNNYGYTF
v_gene: TRBV29-1; d_gene: NA; abundance: many; j_gene: TRBJ2-2; CDR3nt: TGCAGCGTTGAAGTCGGACAGGGAGGGACCGGGGAGCTGTTTTTT; CDR3aa: CSVEVGQGGTGELFF
v_gene: TRBV2; d_gene: TRBD2; abundance: many; j_gene: TRBJ2-5; CDR3nt: TGTGCCAGCAGTGAAATCCTAGCGGTGAAGACCCAGTACTTC; CDR3aa: CASSEILAVKTQYF